This is a list of T cell receptor beta chains from one sample in a study of blood T cell repertoires in COVID-19. Here immunoSEQ multiplex PCR was the method, and the copy in TCRdb shows in-frame clones only, minus some. The table includes about 150,000 clones, 83% detected once. The source material was peripheral blood. The origin of the receptors is a woman in her sixties with COVID-19, enrolled during active disease. CDR3s leave out the opening cysteine and the closing phenylalanine or tryptophan.

>TRBV9
ASSQSNGVLYYGYT
>TRBV3-1/TRBV3-2
ASSPTGSAEAF
>TRBV19
ASSPDWNQPQH
>TRBV7-2
ASSSLAGRGGQY
>TRBV19
ASSISPGALGYT
>TRBV11-2
ASSLDQRRVGYNEQF
>TRBV15
ATSRGSRVDEQF
>TRBV18
ASSPRSGQGNRGEAF
>TRBV5-1
ASGTTGSTDTQY
>TRBV14
ASSQEGGQTEQF
>TRBV6-5
ASSYSNRGGEKLF
>TRBV6-5
ASKEHLNTEAF
>TRBV6-5
ASRYDRGGGYT
>TRBV5-5
ASSAGTGAEKLF
>TRBV5-4
ASSLLAGLERELF
>TRBV27
ASTTIRGGSSPPYEQY
>TRBV19
ASLPMGQGGNQPQH
>TRBV27
ASSSKGAVAKNIQY
>TRBV3-1/TRBV3-2
ASSQRRGSPYEQY
>TRBV5-3
ARSNLGGCQPQH
>TRBV7-9
ASRPSGGYEQY
>TRBV6-5
ASRKGLRNTEAF
>TRBV21-1
ASSKAGGRECEQF
>TRBV18
ASSPLAGSGNTIY
>TRBV6-1
ASSEISSAMSTDTQY
>TRBV19
ASSPRGRSSYEQY
>TRBV6-5
ASGRDRGPDTQY
>TRBV5-1
ASSRGQGTMGYT
>TRBV7-8
ASSQGQTSGKQF
>TRBV7-8
ASSSGRTGQQPQH
>TRBV5-8
ASSFDRGRGTDTQY
>TRBV18
ASSPGRDGYT
>TRBV19
ASSAQTGIEAF
>TRBV5-1
ASSSLRGGSTDTQY
>TRBV12-3/TRBV12-4
ASTLYTGELF
>TRBV19
ASSIGAELTPLH
>TRBV12-3/TRBV12-4
ASSFTGNTEAF
>TRBV27
ASSLRVPNTEAF
>TRBV19
ASSLRPTGGNSPLH
>TRBV6-6
ASKASESGNQETQY
>TRBV3-1/TRBV3-2
ASSQSQGINQPQH
>TRBV5-6
ASSLLLAGGRETQY
>TRBV18
ASSPLEGRAVEQY
>TRBV6-5
ASRRGSAGNLGAF
>TRBV27
ASSLQGYGYT
>TRBV29-1
SVEASDPRNYGYT
>TRBV19
ASSPGQGGYNSPLH
>TRBV5-1
ASSLIAGENEQF
>TRBV5-1
ASSLGSGISTDTQY
>TRBV6-1
ASSEAYRTVNTEAF
>TRBV9
ASSVEDGRATDTQY
>TRBV6-4
ASSVEGSGGYT
>TRBV28
ASSLGQGPYGYT
>TRBV13
ASRMTRAGWRGYT